This TCR beta chain comes out of a study of cytomegalovirus exposure and HLA in healthy donors. Study background: Approximately 77 million unique TCRs from HLA-typed donors were held in an early release of data.

PCR was performed using 60 Vbeta and 13 Jbeta primers. Method: immunoSEQ multiplex PCR; TCRdb's copy keeps in-frame clones and lacks some. The repertoire holds more than 150,000 clones, with about 80% as singletons. Findings and caveats of the study: Most TCR sequences showed up rarely, but some public TCRs showed up in many donors. Analysis was carried out at a later point, and it linked a missense DCLRE1C variant to TCR beta V- and J-gene trimming.

Note on this clone: What it binds is unknown.

Per the germline V gene, CDR1 is SGHVS and CDR2 is FNYEAQ. V was pared by 2 bases and J by 2 bases, with 16 bases between. This CDR3 has 16 residues. The chain has TRBV7-6 and TRBJ2-7, with D possibly matching TRBD1 (6 bases). Sequences were obtained from PBMCs. This TCR came from a woman aged 45 to 65 in good health and CMV-seropositive. The CDR3 loop is CASSLTGPGDPYEQYF. The CDR3 coding sequence is TGTGCCAGCAGCTTAACGGGCCCAGGGGACCCCTACGAGCAGTACTTC.